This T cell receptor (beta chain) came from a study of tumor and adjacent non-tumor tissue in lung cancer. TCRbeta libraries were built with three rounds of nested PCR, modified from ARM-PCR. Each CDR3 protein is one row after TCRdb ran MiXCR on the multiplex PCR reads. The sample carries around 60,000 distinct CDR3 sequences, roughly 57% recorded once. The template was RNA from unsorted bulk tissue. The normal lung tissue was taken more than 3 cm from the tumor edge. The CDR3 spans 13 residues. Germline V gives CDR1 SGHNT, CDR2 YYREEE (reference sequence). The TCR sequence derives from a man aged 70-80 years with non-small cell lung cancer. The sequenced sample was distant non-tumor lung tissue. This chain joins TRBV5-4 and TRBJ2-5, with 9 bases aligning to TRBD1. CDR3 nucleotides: TGTGTCGGTCGGGACAGGGCTCGAGAGACCCAGTACTTC. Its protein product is CVGRDRARETQYF.